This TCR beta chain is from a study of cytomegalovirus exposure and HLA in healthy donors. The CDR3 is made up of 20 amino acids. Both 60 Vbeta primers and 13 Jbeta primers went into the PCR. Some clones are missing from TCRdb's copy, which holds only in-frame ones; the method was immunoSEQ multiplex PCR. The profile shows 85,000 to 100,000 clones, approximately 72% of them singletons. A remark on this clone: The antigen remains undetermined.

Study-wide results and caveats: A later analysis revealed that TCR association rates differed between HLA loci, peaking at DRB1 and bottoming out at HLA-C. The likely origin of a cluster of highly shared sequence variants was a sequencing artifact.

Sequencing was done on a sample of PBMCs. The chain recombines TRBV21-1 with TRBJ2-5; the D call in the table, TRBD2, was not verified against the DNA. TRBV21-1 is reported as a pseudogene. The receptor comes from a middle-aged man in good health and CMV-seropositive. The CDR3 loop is CASSKGRLAGGPQGQETQYF. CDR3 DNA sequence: TGTGCCAGCAGCAAAGGAAGGCTAGCGGGAGGACCTCAGGGCCAAGAGACCCAGTACTTC.